This TCR beta chain was documented in a study of control samples from healthy donors and cancer patients. Clones were read by immunoSEQ multiplex PCR, and TCRdb kept only the in-frame ones, dropping some. The sample comprises 190,000 or so clones, approximately 92% of which are singletons, and over 1.1% rests with the top ten. The CDR3 sequence is 13 residues long. The V gene lost 3 bases and the J gene lost 3 bases, with 11 bases spanning the gap. Germline V gene sequence: CDR1 DFQATT, CDR2 SNEGSKA (reference sequence). Sequenced input: blood. This chain connects TRBV20-1 to TRBJ1-2; perhaps TRBD1 as D (5 bases). The sequence was obtained from a man younger than 35 in good health. This CDR3 is CSASRETDYGYTF. CDR3 bases: TGCAGTGCTAGTAGAGAGACAGACTATGGCTACACCTTC.